This T cell receptor (beta chain) came from a study of blood T cell repertoires in COVID-19. About the study: The United States, Italy and Spain supplied acute and convalescent COVID-19 samples. T cells, B-cell-depleted T cells, or PBMCs provided the cDNA or gDNA that served as material.

Authors' data handling: How many nucleated cells were present was estimated from reference gene primer amplification. Profiling relied on immunoSEQ multiplex PCR, and the TCRdb table lists in-frame clones only, not all of them. The D gene and trimming were derived from the DNA, and the V and J assignments and clone size from that table. The data hold hundreds of thousands of clones, with more than 80% observed a single time. J was trimmed by 5 bases and V by 11 bases; bases with no gene match: 16. Germline V gene lookup returns CDR1 SNHLY and CDR2 FYNNEI. This CDR3 is 16 amino acids long. The sequencing sample was made of peripheral blood. This TCR was recovered from a woman aged 25 to 39 with active or convalescent COVID-19. The V call is TRBV2, the J call TRBJ2-1; 9 positions agree with TRBD1. CDR3 sequence (DNA): TGTGCCCGCAAGTCTTCCGGGGGACAGGGCGACAATGAGCAGTTCTTC. As protein: CARKSSGGQGDNEQFF.